This T cell receptor (beta chain) is drawn from a study of blood T cells in healthy people across ages. The CDR3 loop spans 15 amino acids. V was cut by 1 base and J by 2 bases, with 10 bases left in between. The germline V gene has CDR1 SGHRS and CDR2 YFSETQ. A J-beta primer mix and a sample-barcoded 5' primer were used in a second PCR of about 7 to 12 cycles. One entry per CDR3 protein results from TCRdb running MiXCR on the 5' RACE reads. In the table there are some 760,000 distinct CDR3 sequences, more than 20% of which are singletons. This clonotype occurred a few times. The antigen is unknown. Broader study findings: A roughly linear age-dependent decrease characterized TCR beta diversity per million T cells. CMV status of donors was not determined, possibly confounding expanded clonotype changes.

These data also formed part of another study, on T cells of mothers and their children. That source reports: According to the study, all extracted RNA entered cDNA synthesis at around 1.6 ug per 15 ul.

Sample: blood. The clonotype was recovered from a boy aged 5 to 17 in good health. The gene calls are TRBV5-1 and TRBJ2-1; tentative D call: TRBD2 (6 bases). The CDR3: CASSLRRDPYNEQFF. The CDR3 DNA follows: TGCGCCAGCAGCTTGAGGCGGGACCCCTACAATGAGCAGTTCTTC.